A single sample is the source of the 10 T cell receptor beta chains below, sequenced in a study of glioma-infiltrating T cells. Using RNA template, CDR3s of TCR alpha and beta were amplified with iRepertoire arm-PCR. In TCRdb, the multiplex PCR reads were re-called with MiXCR into one record per CDR3 protein. The top ten hold about 40% of the sample, which has roughly 100,000 distinct CDR3 sequences, 25% to 35% seen once. Sequences were obtained from glioma tissue, nonneoplastic brain tissue, or PBMCs (not recorded which). Source of these receptors: a human donor with low-grade glioma or glioblastoma, undergoing nonglioma brain surgery, or in good health (not recorded which).

The CDR3 DNA reads as TGCGCCAGCAGCCATTCTGGGAAATACAATGAGCAGTTCTTC. This codes for CASSHSGKYNEQFF. This chain joins TRBV4-1 and TRBJ2-1; D gene uncertain. V was clipped by 3 bases and J by 4 bases, with 10 bases between them. The CDR3 extends over 14 amino acids. Germline V CDR1 and CDR2: MGHRA, YSYEKL.

The V gene is TRBV5-4, the J gene TRBJ1-5; a possible D gene is TRBD1 (5 bases). The CDR3 length is 14 residues. Germline CDR1 reads SGHNT; CDR2 reads YYREEE (reference sequence). V lost 1 base to trimming and J lost 8 bases, with 13 bases between them. The CDR3 coding sequence is TGTGCCAGCAGCTTGAGAGGGGAGGGGAAGCCCCAGCATTTT. Translated, it gives CASSLRGEGKPQHF.

The table lists this clonotype with many counts. The chain combines TRBV10-3 with TRBJ2-3; no firm D call. V was trimmed by 0 bases and J by 0 bases, leaving 13 bases between them. This CDR3 is built from 17 residues. Germline CDR1 is ENHRY and CDR2 is SYGVKD. The CDR3 coding sequence is TGTGCCATCAGTGAGTCCGTCAGTGTCTCTAGCACAGATACGCAGTATTTT. It encodes CAISESVSVSSTDTQYF.

This clonotype was seen many times. V usage is TRBV20-1 and J usage is TRBJ2-3; D remains ambiguous. Germline V gives CDR1 DFQATT, CDR2 SNEGSKA (reference sequence). The ends were cut back, 0 bases at V and 4 bases at J, with 11 bases in the middle. The CDR3 has 14 amino acids. CDR3 sequence: CSARDTSSSDTQYF. The CDR3 region has the DNA TGCAGTGCTAGAGATACCTCGTCTTCAGATACGCAGTATTTT.

This clonotype was seen ten or more times. The gene calls are TRBV7-9 and TRBJ1-1; TRBD1 agrees at 7 bases. This CDR3 contains 13 residues. With 6 bases clipped from V and 5 bases from J, the junction kept 6 bases outside the gene matches. Germline V lookup: CDR1 SEHNR, CDR2 FQNEAQ (reference sequence). CDR3 in DNA: TGTGCCAGCAGATGGACAGGTGGGACTGAAGCTTTCTTT. It translates to CASRWTGGTEAFF. Combining the CDR3 with reference TRBV7-9 and TRBJ1-1 gives the whole variable domain DTGVSQNPRHKITKRGQNVTFRCDPISEHNRLYWYRQTLGQGPEFLTYFQNEAQLEKSRLLSDRFSAERPKGSFSTLEIQRTEQGDSAMYLCASRWTGGTEAFFGQGTRLTVV.

This clonotype was seen a handful of times. The V gene is TRBV3-1, the J gene TRBJ2-7; possibly TRBD1 or TRBD2 for D (5 bases each). Trimming took off 3 bases at V and 2 bases at J, with 14 bases between the two ends. The length of the CDR3 is 15 residues. Germline V gene sequence: CDR1 LGHDT, CDR2 YNNKEL (reference sequence). Written as DNA, the CDR3 is TGTGCCAGCAGCCATAGGGACCGCCTGACCTACGAGCAGTACTTC. This gives the protein CASSHRDRLTYEQYF.

The gene calls are TRBV7-6 and TRBJ2-2, with D possibly being TRBD2 (5 bases). Trimming left V 6 bases short and J 1 base short, with 6 bases between. The CDR3 extends over 13 amino acids. Germline assignment: CDR1 SGHVS and CDR2 FNYEAQ. The CDR3 nucleotides read TGTGCCAGCAGTCGGGGGAACACCGGGGAGCTGTTTTTT. Translating it yields CASSRGNTGELFF.

As regards this clonotype: Possible read error: a much larger clone is one base away. The chain recombines TRBV27 with TRBJ1-1; no clear D gene. Germline-derived CDR1 and CDR2 are MNHEY and SMNVEV (reference sequence). There are 15 residues in the CDR3. Deletions cut 7 bases from V and 0 bases from J, with 15 bases between. CDR3 in amino acids: CASNPSPWLNTEAFF. In DNA, the CDR3 is TGTGCCAGCAATCCGTCGCCATGGCTGAACACTGAAGCTTTCTTT.

The chain recombines TRBV5-1 with TRBJ1-2; D possibly corresponds to TRBD1 (5 bases). V gave up 4 bases and J gave up 4 bases, with 11 bases separating them. The CDR3 is 13 amino acids. From germline, CDR1 is SGHRS and CDR2 YFSETQ. The chain's CDR3 is CASSPDGGYGYTF. Here the CDR3 DNA reads TGCGCCAGCAGCCCAGACGGGGGCTATGGCTACACCTTC. Complete variable domain (other parts from reference TRBV5-1 and TRBJ1-2): KAGVTQTPRYLIKTRGQQVTLSCSPISGHRSVSWYQQTPGQGLQFLFEYFSETQRNKGNFPGRFSGRQFSNSRSEMNVSTLELGDSALYLCASSPDGGYGYTFGSGTRLTVV.

A note on this clonotype: This may come from a read error, since a much larger clone is one base off. This is likely a read error, given that the CDR3 carries no conserved phenylalanine or tryptophan at its end. The chain is built from TRBV7-3 and TRBJ2-1, with 11 bases matching TRBD2. Trimming removed 8 bases from V and 2 bases from J; junction bases left unmatched: 8. This CDR3 comprises 16 residues. CDR1 is SGHTA and CDR2 is FQGTGA in the germline V gene. CDR3 residues: CASGSSGGATYNEQFL. As DNA, the CDR3 is TGTGCCAGCGGTAGTAGCGGGGGGGCCACCTACAATGAGCAGTTCCTC.